This passage covers 23 T cell receptor beta chains from one sample sequenced in a study of regulatory T cells in long-lasting Graves disease. Arm-PCR of CDR3 regions with iRepertoire HTBI primers generated TCR beta libraries. TCRdb reprocessed the multiplex PCR reads via MiXCR and lists one record per CDR3 protein. This sample has fewer than 650,000 distinct CDR3 sequences, with roughly 15% found just once. This sample's time point: newly diagnosed GD, antithyroid drugs for less than 3 months. PBMC-extracted RNA yielded the TCR library. These same data were also listed under a study on T cells in Graves' hyperthyroidism and ophthalmopathy.

The material was peripheral blood mononuclear cells (PBMCs), obtained at new diagnosis, from a patient treated with antithyroid drugs. These receptors came from a woman in her thirties with Graves disease.

This clonotype was detected a few times. The V call is TRBV2, the J call TRBJ1-5; 7 bases match TRBD1. J gave up 7 bases and V 9 bases, and 9 bases lay outside the gene matches. Germline values: CDR1 SNHLY, CDR2 FYNNEI. This CDR3 is built from 13 residues. The CDR3 reads CARASQGQQPQHF. In DNA, the CDR3 is TGTGCCAGAGCGTCACAGGGGCAGCAGCCCCAGCATTTT. The variable domain in full, with the rest retrieved from reference TRBV2 and TRBJ1-5, is EPEVTQTPSHQVTQMGQEVILRCVPISNHLYFYWYRQILGQKVEFLVSFYNNEISEKSEIFDDQFSVERPDGSNFTLKIRSTKLEDSAMYFCARASQGQQPQHFGDGTRLSIL.

This clonotype occurred many times. The chain combines TRBV29-1 with TRBJ2-3; TRBD2 is a possible D gene (5 bases). The CDR3 contains 10 residues. Germline-derived CDR1 and CDR2 are SQVTM and ANQGSEA. The germline V and J ends were trimmed by 4 bases and 7 bases, with 6 bases remaining between them. The CDR3: CSVGTYTQYF. The CDR3 DNA is TGCAGCGTTGGGACTTATACGCAGTATTTT.

This clonotype occurred many times. This chain joins TRBV7-2 and TRBJ2-5; D perhaps matches TRBD1 (6 bases). The CDR3 sequence is 14 residues long. Germline V gene data show CDR1 as SGHTA and CDR2 as FQGNSA. V was trimmed by 4 bases and J by 1 base, leaving 10 bases between them. The CDR3 is CASSSRGFQETQYF. In nucleotides, the CDR3 is TGTGCCAGCAGCTCTAGGGGGTTCCAAGAGACCCAGTACTTC.

The chain employs TRBV28 and TRBJ2-4; TRBD2 matches 15 bases. The CDR3 spans 20 residues. Unmatched junction bases numbered 13, after V lost 6 bases and J lost 1 base. CDR1 MDHEN and CDR2 SYDVKM come from the germline V gene. CDR3 loop: CASSPASPGTSGRAKNIQYF. DNA for the CDR3: TGTGCCAGCAGCCCGGCTAGTCCCGGGACTAGCGGGAGGGCCAAAAACATTCAGTACTTC.

This clonotype was counted between two and nine times. The chain carries TRBV19 and TRBJ2-1; tentative D call: TRBD2 (6 bases). CDR1 LNHDA and CDR2 SQIVND come from the germline V gene (reference sequence). The CDR3 covers 16 residues. Trimming removed 7 bases from V and 9 bases from J, with 25 bases in between. DNA for the CDR3: TGTGCCAGTAAGGGCGCGGCCGGGAGAATTTTGGGTGAGCAGTTCTTC. This translates into CASKGAAGRILGEQFF.

This clonotype has more than one count but fewer than ten. The chain combines TRBV20-1 with TRBJ2-5; perhaps TRBD2 as D (6 bases). Germline V gene data show CDR1 as DFQATT and CDR2 as SNEGSKA (reference sequence). The V and J ends lost 1 base and 5 bases respectively, with 11 bases between them. This CDR3 is 13 amino acids long. The chain's CDR3 is CSARVGAGETQYF. CDR3 coding DNA: TGCAGTGCTAGAGTTGGGGCGGGGGAGACCCAGTACTTC.

This clonotype came up many times. The CDR3 DNA sequence: TGCAGTGCCCTGACTCCGCGGTCCGAGACCCAGTACTTC. Its protein is CSALTPRSETQYF. The gene calls are TRBV20-1 and TRBJ2-5; D gene uncertain. The V gene's germline CDR1 is DFQATT and CDR2 SNEGSKA (reference sequence). There are 13 residues in the CDR3. Trimming shortened V by 6 bases and J by 5 bases, and 16 bases separated the two germline ends.

This clonotype has a single count. A much bigger clone sits one base away, suggesting this may be a read error. Since the CDR3 does not end with the conserved phenylalanine or tryptophan, this likely comes from a read error. The V call is TRBV27, the J call TRBJ1-2; TRBD1 is a possible D gene (6 bases). V lost 6 bases and J 2 bases, leaving 10 bases between the germline ends. The CDR3 is 13 residues long. CDR1 and CDR2 from the germline V gene are MNHEY and SMNVEV (reference sequence). The CDR3 nucleotides read TGTGCCAGCAGCCGAGGGGGAAACTATGGCTACACCCTC. It is translated as CASSRGGNYGYTL.

The rearrangement joins TRBV20-1 to TRBJ2-4, with 13 bases fitting TRBD2. J was trimmed by 0 bases and V by 5 bases; bases with no gene match: 4. Germline values: CDR1 DFQATT, CDR2 SNEGSKA (reference sequence). The CDR3 has 16 amino acids. For the CDR3, the DNA is TGCAGTGCTCCGGGACTAGCGGGAAGAGCCAAAAACATTCAGTACTTC. Its translation: CSAPGLAGRAKNIQYF.

The sample holds a few counts of this clonotype. The chain uses TRBV3-1 and TRBJ1-2; unclear D gene. Trimming shortened V by 3 bases and J by 4 bases, and 12 bases separated the two germline ends. Per germline, CDR1 LGHDT and CDR2 YNNKEL (reference sequence). The CDR3 covers 14 residues. CDR3 sequence: CASSHQATGYGYTF. For the CDR3, the DNA is TGTGCCAGCAGCCACCAAGCCACGGGCTATGGCTACACCTTC.

The CDR3 region has the DNA TGTGCCACCAGCAAGGAAAACACTGAAGCTTTCTTT. Its translation: CATSKENTEAFF. The J gene is TRBJ1-1, the V gene TRBV15; D ambiguous. The CDR3 has 12 residues. Trimming took 4 bases from V and 2 from J, leaving 5 bases between them. Germline V CDR1 and CDR2: LNHNV, YYDKDF (reference sequence).

CDR3 sequence reads: CASTVDSGNEQFF. Written as DNA, the CDR3 is TGTGCCAGCACTGTGGATTCGGGGAATGAGCAGTTCTTC. The chain uses TRBV6-2 or TRBV6-3 and TRBJ2-1, with D possibly TRBD2 on 5 matching bases. With 7 bases removed from V and 7 bases from J, the gap between germline ends came to 14 bases. The CDR3 contains 13 residues. Germline CDR1 is MNHEY and CDR2 is SVGEGT.

The sample holds many counts of this clonotype. The V call is TRBV18, the J call TRBJ2-5; D is uncertain. Trimming shortened V by 1 base and J by 0 bases, and 6 bases separated the two germline ends. CDR1 is KGHSH and CDR2 is LQKENI in the germline V gene. CDR3 size: 14 residues. The DNA of the CDR3 is TGTGCCAGCTCACCACAGAGTTACCAAGAGACCCAGTACTTC. Translated: CASSPQSYQETQYF. Full variable domain (missing parts from reference TRBV18 and TRBJ2-5): NAGVMQNPRHLVRRRGQEARLRCSPMKGHSHVYWYRQLPEEGLKFMVYLQKENIIDESGMPKERFSAEFPKEGPSILRIQQVVRGDSAAYFCASSPQSYQETQYFGPGTRLLVL.

The V call is TRBV6-2 or TRBV6-3, the J call TRBJ1-4, with a weak D call TRBD1 (5 bases). Germline-derived CDR1 and CDR2 are MNHEY and SVGEGT. Trimming took off 2 bases at V and 6 bases at J, with 10 bases between the two ends. This CDR3 is 14 amino acids long. The CDR3 loop is CASSYGGRDEKLFF. CDR3 bases: TGTGCCAGCAGTTACGGGGGTCGTGATGAAAAACTGTTTTTT.

This clonotype was seen ten or more times. The V call is TRBV6-1, the J call TRBJ2-7, with D unclear. Trimming stripped 3 bases from V and 5 bases from J, with 5 bases between. The CDR3 is 11 residues long. Germline assignment: CDR1 MNHNS and CDR2 SASEGT. The CDR3, as DNA: TGTGCCAGCAGTGACGGGCACGAGCAGTACTTC. Translation gives CASSDGHEQYF.

The chain carries TRBV6-5 and TRBJ2-3; D possibly corresponds to TRBD1 (7 bases). The germline CDR1 and CDR2 sequences are MNHEY and SVGAGI. This CDR3 is 18 amino acids long. Trimming took off 0 bases at V and 3 bases at J, with 19 bases between the two ends. The CDR3 here is CASSYSRGGGLRTDTQYF. The CDR3 region has the DNA TGTGCCAGCAGTTACTCGAGAGGAGGGGGCCTCCGAACAGATACGCAGTATTTT.

This clonotype has ten or more counts. The V call is TRBV20-1, the J call TRBJ2-1; 7 nucleotides align to TRBD2. The CDR3 spans 15 residues. In germline, CDR1 is DFQATT, CDR2 SNEGSKA (reference sequence). After removal of 3 bases from V and 7 bases from J, the junction contained 12 bases not matched to a gene. CDR3 in DNA: TGCAGTGCTAGGGAGCTGGGGGGGATCCCGAATGAGCAGTTCTTC. As protein: CSARELGGIPNEQFF.

The genes are TRBV3-1 and TRBJ2-2; unclear D gene. This CDR3 is 15 amino acids long. Trimming pared 1 base from V and 6 bases from J, leaving 12 bases between. CDR1 and CDR2 from the germline V gene are LGHDT and YNNKEL (reference sequence). In DNA form, the CDR3 reads TGTGCCAGCAGCCAAGTATTTCCGGGCGCCGGGGAGCTGTTTTTT. Translated, it gives CASSQVFPGAGELFF.

This clonotype appeared many times. V usage is TRBV6-2 or TRBV6-3 and J usage is TRBJ1-2, with 8 bases identical to TRBD1. The J segment lost 0 bases and the V segment lost 4 bases, leaving 4 bases of the junction unmatched. Germline CDR1 reads MNHEY; CDR2 reads SVGEGT. This CDR3 has 15 amino acids. The CDR3 loop is CASSFRTGTNYGYTF. The CDR3 nucleotides are TGTGCCAGCAGTTTCAGGACAGGGACTAACTATGGCTACACCTTC.

There are a few counts of this clonotype. The gene calls are TRBV20-1 and TRBJ1-5; a weak D match, TRBD1 (5 bases). Germline V CDR1 and CDR2: DFQATT, SNEGSKA (reference sequence). V was trimmed by 3 bases and J by 3 bases, leaving 18 bases between them. The CDR3 extends over 16 amino acids. The CDR3: CSASSLGTDDNQPQHF. The CDR3 coding sequence is TGCAGTGCTAGTTCCCTCGGGACGGACGACAATCAGCCCCAGCATTTT.

J is TRBJ1-1 and V is TRBV19; tentative D call: TRBD1 (6 bases). Germline values: CDR1 LNHDA, CDR2 SQIVND (reference sequence). CDR3 length: 13 residues. V was trimmed by 6 bases and J by 4 bases, leaving 12 bases between them. In nucleotides, the CDR3 is TGTGCCAGTAGGGACACAGGGAGCACTGAAGCTTTCTTT. It yields the protein CASRDTGSTEAFF.

This clonotype has just a few counts. The rearrangement uses TRBV29-1 and TRBJ2-7; tentatively, D is TRBD1 (5 bases). The CDR3 is 11 amino acids. The V and J ends lost 6 bases and 7 bases respectively, with 13 bases between them. From germline, CDR1 is SQVTM and CDR2 ANQGSEA. This CDR3 is CSVIRVYEQYF. The CDR3 region has the DNA TGCAGCGTGATCAGGGTTTATGAGCAGTACTTC.

The chain has TRBV9 and TRBJ2-7; D gene uncertain. The germline CDR1 and CDR2 sequences are SGDLS and YYNGEE. The CDR3 loop spans 13 amino acids. Trimming stripped 0 bases from V and 6 bases from J, with 10 bases between. The CDR3 loop reads CASSVVMSSEQYF. Here the CDR3 DNA reads TGTGCCAGCAGCGTAGTGATGTCATCCGAGCAGTACTTC.